A single sample is the source of the 6 T cell receptor beta chains below, sequenced in a study of neurological immune-mediated disorders. TCRdb fed the 5' RACE reads into MiXCR, producing one record per CDR3 protein. Of approximately 82,000 distinct CDR3 sequences listed, approximately 2.4% are singletons. Material: PBMCs. All receptors come from a woman aged 25 to 39 with multiple sclerosis.

This clonotype was found many times. This chain joins TRBV13 and TRBJ2-3; D is perhaps TRBD2 (6 bases). The CDR3 extends over 17 amino acids. CDR1 is PRHDT, CDR2 FYEKMQ, per germline (reference sequence). Between the trimmed V and J ends, which lost 6 bases and 3 bases, there was a span of 22 bases. CDR3 amino acids: CASSNRRTGVSTDTQYF. DNA for the CDR3: TGTGCCAGCAGTAACCGGAGGACGGGAGTATCTACAGATACGCAGTATTTT.

This clonotype has a count of ten or more. The chain combines TRBV20-1 with TRBJ2-7; TRBD2 agrees at 8 bases. There are 14 residues in the CDR3. CDR1 is DFQATT, CDR2 SNEGSKA, per germline (reference sequence). V trimming: 3 bases; J trimming: 3 bases; junction bases outside the gene matches: 7. The CDR3 DNA sequence: TGCAGTGCTAGTGCAAGCGGGAGTTACTACGAGCAGTACTTC. Translated, it gives CSASASGSYYEQYF.

This clonotype was seen many times. The gene calls are TRBV2 and TRBJ1-4; tentatively, D is TRBD1 (6 bases). Germline values: CDR1 SNHLY, CDR2 FYNNEI. V dropped 6 bases and J dropped 5 bases, with 13 bases sitting between them. The CDR3 totals 14 residues. The CDR3 DNA reads TGTGCCAGCAGAGGACAGCAATACAATGAAAAACTGTTTTTT. Residues: CASRGQQYNEKLFF.

This clonotype showed up many times. This chain joins TRBV7-2 and TRBJ2-1; TRBD2 matches 9 bases. From germline, CDR1 is SGHTA and CDR2 FQGNSA. The CDR3 runs to 15 residues. Trimming cost V 5 bases and J 4 bases; bases outside gene matches: 6. The DNA of the CDR3 is TGTGCCAGCAGCCAGATAGCGGGAGAGTACAATGAGCAGTTCTTC. This encodes CASSQIAGEYNEQFF.

In this sample, this clonotype turned up many times. V usage is TRBV5-1 and J usage is TRBJ2-1, with a possible D match to TRBD1 (7 bases). V gave up 5 bases and J gave up 4 bases, with 16 bases separating them. The CDR3 has 15 amino acids. Germline CDR1 and CDR2: SGHRS and YFSETQ. This CDR3 is CASRLAGQTYNEQFF. CDR3 nucleotide sequence: TGCGCCAGCAGACTCGCGGGACAGACGTACAATGAGCAGTTCTTC. Using reference TRBV5-1 and TRBJ2-1 for the parts outside the CDR3, the full variable domain is KAGVTQTPRYLIKTRGQQVTLSCSPISGHRSVSWYQQTPGQGLQFLFEYFSETQRNKGNFPGRFSGRQFSNSRSEMNVSTLELGDSALYLCASRLAGQTYNEQFFGPGTRLTVL.

Comment on this clonotype: This may come from a read error, since a much larger clone is one base off. This sequence joins TRBV5-5 and TRBJ1-2; D possibly corresponds to TRBD1 (5 bases). Germline CDR1 is SGHKS and CDR2 is YYEKEE (reference sequence). Trimming left V 3 bases short and J 8 bases short, with 17 bases between. The CDR3 is 14 residues long. CDR3 in amino acids: CASSSSVGGEGYTF. In DNA, the CDR3 is TGTGCCAGCAGCTCCTCGGTGGGGGGTGAAGGCTACACCTTC.